These 18 T cell receptor beta chains came from one sample sequenced in a study of T cells in Graves' hyperthyroidism and ophthalmopathy (dated by TCRdb to about 2019). The method was multiplex PCR. The run used an Illumina HiSeq 2000. TCR beta CDR3 regions were amplified from RNA transcripts. A first-round RT-PCR of the TCR CDR3 used the HTBI primer set with the Qiagen OneStep RT-PCR kit. TCRdb took the public reads, trimmed them with fastp at Q25, ran MiXCR for clone calling and kept in-frame beta chains. Rows are unified per CDR3 protein, each entry keeping the most common DNA and genes. The sample profile shows a few hundred thousand distinct CDR3 sequences; 18% of them were found once. The biggest ten clones account for 15% to 19% of the sample. The sequenced sample consisted of blood. The receptors were gathered from a woman aged 40-49 years with Graves' ophthalmopathy.

In DNA form, the CDR3 reads TGTGCCAGCAGTGAACAGAGCTCTGGAAACACCATATATTTT. Its protein product is CASSEQSSGNTIYF. The chain joins TRBV6-1 to TRBJ1-3; D call uncertain. V lost 2 bases and J 0 bases, leaving 5 bases between the germline ends. CDR3 length equals 14 residues. Germline assignment: CDR1 MNHNS and CDR2 SASEGT.

The sample holds many counts of this clonotype. This chain joins TRBV10-3 and TRBJ2-2, with a weak D call TRBD1 (6 bases). V was shortened by 0 bases and J by 2 bases, with 25 bases between the two germline ends. This CDR3 region has 21 residues. Germline V gene lookup returns CDR1 ENHRY and CDR2 SYGVKD. In DNA form, the CDR3 reads TGTGCCATCAGTGAGTCGAGCTTGACCATAACACCGGGACAAAACACCGGGGAGCTGTTTTTT. Amino acid sequence: CAISESSLTITPGQNTGELFF.

This clonotype was seen many times. The chain is built from TRBV7-2 and TRBJ1-2; D may be TRBD1 (6 bases). Germline V CDR1 and CDR2: SGHTA, FQGNSA. V gave up 5 bases and J gave up 7 bases, with 14 bases separating them. The CDR3 is 13 residues long. The CDR3 loop is CASSPWEGVGYTF. CDR3 bases: TGTGCCAGCAGCCCCTGGGAGGGGGTTGGCTACACCTTC.

This clonotype was seen ten or more times. The gene calls are TRBV20-1 and TRBJ2-3; D assignment may be TRBD1 or TRBD2 (6 bases each). The CDR3 covers 13 residues. Germline V gene data show CDR1 as DFQATT and CDR2 as SNEGSKA (reference sequence). V gave up 6 bases and J gave up 3 bases, with 13 bases separating them. The CDR3 nucleotides are TGCAGTGCGGGGGGCGGGGCGACAGATACGCAGTATTTT. It specifies CSAGGGATDTQYF.

This clonotype was detected many times. This clone may be a read error of a much larger clone one base away. The CDR3 end shows no conserved phenylalanine or tryptophan, and so a read error is likely. The V and J genes are TRBV6-2 or TRBV6-3 and TRBJ2-2; TRBD1 is a possible D gene (5 bases). Trimming left V 8 bases short and J 1 base short, with 8 bases between. The CDR3 length is 13 residues. The germline V gene has CDR1 MNHEY and CDR2 SVGEGT. CDR3 coding DNA: TGTGCCAGCCTTGGACAGAACACCGGGGAGCTGTTTTAT. It encodes CASLGQNTGELFY.

The V gene is TRBV28, the J gene TRBJ2-5, with TRBD2 matching 10 bases. After removal of 4 bases from V and 3 bases from J, the junction contained 8 bases not matched to a gene. The germline V gene has CDR1 MDHEN and CDR2 SYDVKM. The CDR3 covers 16 residues. CDR3: CASSSRTSGIKETQYF. CDR3 coding DNA: TGTGCCAGCAGTTCCCGGACTAGCGGAATTAAAGAGACCCAGTACTTC.

This clonotype came up many times. CDR3 sequence: CASSFDSGVPGANVLTF. CDR3 in DNA: TGTGCCAGCAGTTTTGATTCAGGCGTTCCCGGGGCCAACGTCCTGACTTTC. The genes are TRBV12-3 or TRBV12-4 and TRBJ2-6, with D hard to call. Trimming left V 3 bases short and J 4 bases short, with 16 bases between. CDR3 length: 17 amino acids.

The chain links TRBV6-1 to TRBJ1-2; D not certain. Trimming shortened V by 2 bases and J by 3 bases, and 19 bases separated the two germline ends. Germline CDR1 and CDR2: MNHNS and SASEGT. The CDR3 consists of 17 residues. CDR3 nucleotide sequence: TGTGCCAGCAGTGAAAGGGCCCTTGGACGGAGTGACTATGGCTACACCTTC. This sequence encodes CASSERALGRSDYGYTF.

This clonotype was counted at least ten times. This chain uses TRBV6-1 with TRBJ1-6; D uncertain. V was cut by 5 bases and J by 2 bases, with 13 bases left in between. This CDR3 region has 16 residues. From germline, CDR1 is MNHNS and CDR2 SASEGT. CDR3 nucleotide sequence: TGTGCCAGCAGTCCCTACGGCACTCCCTATAATTCACCCCTCCACTTT. Translating it yields CASSPYGTPYNSPLHF.

This clonotype was detected ten times or more. The rearrangement uses TRBV30 and TRBJ2-5; D is uncertain. Germline V gene data show CDR1 as GTSNPN and CDR2 as SVGIG (reference sequence). V was shortened by 2 bases and J by 1 base, with 5 bases between the two germline ends. The CDR3 spans 12 residues. The CDR3 spells CAWSLLQETQYF. CDR3 bases: TGTGCCTGGAGTCTACTCCAAGAGACCCAGTACTTC.

The chain uses TRBV5-4 and TRBJ1-1, with 8 positions matching TRBD1. Germline V CDR1 and CDR2: SGHNT, YYREEE (reference sequence). The CDR3 consists of 14 residues. The V gene end was trimmed by 4 bases and the J gene end by 5 bases; junction bases not matched to a gene: 7. Here the CDR3 DNA reads TGTGCCAGCAGCAGTCAGACAGGGGAGACTGAAGCTTTCTTT. Translation: CASSSQTGETEAFF. The entire variable domain, with the rest obtained from reference TRBV5-4 and TRBJ1-1, is as follows: ETGVTQSPTHLIKTRGQQVTLRCSSQSGHNTVSWYQQALGQGPQFIFQYYREEENGRGNFPPRFSGLQFPNYSSELNVNALELDDSALYLCASSSQTGETEAFFGQGTRLTVV.

There are many counts of this clonotype. The chain recombines TRBV6-5 with TRBJ1-1; tentative D call: TRBD1 (6 bases). The CDR3 contains 17 residues. Trimming stripped 6 bases from V and 0 bases from J, with 20 bases between. Germline CDR1 is MNHEY and CDR2 is SVGAGI. The CDR3 coding sequence is TGTGCCAGCAGGTTACAGGGAGGGATAGTGATGAACACTGAAGCTTTCTTT. Amino acid sequence: CASRLQGGIVMNTEAFF.

DNA of the CDR3: TGTGCCAGCACCAGAACGGCCACCGGGGAGCTGTTTTTT. Translation gives CASTRTATGELFF. The J gene is TRBJ2-2, the V gene TRBV6-1; D not certain. The CDR3 sequence is 13 residues long. With 7 bases removed from V and 4 bases from J, the gap between germline ends came to 10 bases. The germline gives CDR1 MNHNS, CDR2 SASEGT.

At least ten counts were recorded for this clonotype. The CDR3 sequence: CASTPGQGRGDTEAFF. The DNA of the CDR3 is TGTGCCAGCACACCAGGACAGGGGAGAGGAGACACTGAAGCTTTCTTT. The V gene is TRBV12-3 or TRBV12-4, the J gene TRBJ1-1; TRBD1 matches at 9 bases. The ends lost 7 bases at V and 3 bases at J; junction bases unmatched: 12. This CDR3 spans 16 amino acids.

In its sample, this clonotype was seen many times. The V gene is TRBV11-2, the J gene TRBJ2-7; D assignment may be TRBD1 or TRBD2 (5 bases each). Trimming took 0 bases from V and 1 from J, leaving 10 bases between them. CDR1 and CDR2 (germline): SGHAT, FQNNGV. The CDR3 has 15 residues. The chain's CDR3 is CASSLEGRASYEQYF. In DNA, the CDR3 is TGTGCCAGCAGCTTAGAGGGACGGGCTTCCTACGAGCAGTACTTC.

This clonotype was seen many times. The chain recombines TRBV12-3 or TRBV12-4 with TRBJ2-7, with D perhaps TRBD1 or TRBD2 (6 bases each). The V end lost 5 bases, the J end lost 4 bases, and 12 bases lay between the germline ends. CDR3 length: 13 residues. The CDR3 loop reads CASSGGTRYEQYF. For the CDR3, the DNA is TGTGCCAGCAGTGGGGGGACACGATACGAGCAGTACTTC.

At least ten counts were recorded for this clonotype. The CDR3 loop reads CASSFRGVGSPLHF. In DNA, the CDR3 is TGTGCCAGCAGTTTTCGAGGGGTTGGGTCACCCCTCCACTTT. The chain couples TRBV27 to TRBJ1-6, with a possible D match to TRBD1 (5 bases). Trimming took off 3 bases at V and 10 bases at J, with 13 bases between the two ends. CDR3 length equals 14 residues. From germline, CDR1 is MNHEY and CDR2 SMNVEV (reference sequence).

This clonotype was found many times. This rearrangement joins TRBV20-1 to TRBJ1-1; 8 bases line up with TRBD1. V lost 2 bases and J lost 1; bases outside the gene matches: 9. CDR1 is DFQATT and CDR2 is SNEGSKA in the germline V gene (reference sequence). The CDR3 is 16 residues long. The CDR3 DNA is TGCAGTGCTAGACCTCCGACAGGGGTGGGGAACACTGAAGCTTTCTTT. Amino acid sequence: CSARPPTGVGNTEAFF.